The 20 T cell receptor beta chains below all came from one sample that was sequenced in a study of STAT3 mutations in large granular lymphocyte leukemia. TCRdb's table, derived via immunoSEQ multiplex PCR, lists solely in-frame clones and lacks some. The data contain 4,500 to 7,000 clones, around 94% of them seen just once; the ten biggest clones take up 33%. Which antigens these TCRs recognize remains unknown. Study results and limitations: In T-cell large granular lymphocyte leukemia, about half of patients showed multiple immunodominant subclonotypes.

The sequenced sample was peripheral blood mononuclear cells. These receptors all come from a man between 60 and 75 years old with T-cell large granular lymphocyte leukemia. Some clones in this sample may be carry-over from other donors' samples.

For this clone: A junction end diverges from the germline sequence, so it may reflect a read error. The V call is TRBV27, the J call TRBJ1-5; D gene uncertain. From germline, CDR1 is MNHEY and CDR2 SMNVEV (reference sequence). CDR3 length: 15 amino acids. CDR3 bases: TGTGCCAGTAGTTTCGTCTATGGCAGCAATCAGCCCCAGCATTTT. It encodes CASSFVYGSNQPQHF.

J is TRBJ1-2 and V is TRBV14; D ambiguous. Trimming cost V 4 bases and J 0 bases, with 6 bases left between them. The CDR3 contains 13 residues. From germline, CDR1 is SGHDN and CDR2 FVKESK. The CDR3 region has the DNA TGTGCCAGCAGCCCGATCACTAACTATGGCTACACCTTC. This translates into CASSPITNYGYTF.

The rearrangement joins TRBV6-6 to TRBJ1-2, with D hard to call. The CDR3 length is 15 residues. V lost 5 bases and J 5 bases, leaving 18 bases between the germline ends. Germline V gene sequence: CDR1 MNHNY, CDR2 SVGAGI (reference sequence). The CDR3 loop reads CASSPDPPDGYGYTF. Here the CDR3 DNA reads TGTGCCAGCAGTCCCGACCCACCCGATGGGTATGGCTACACCTTC.

The chain has TRBV7-9 and TRBJ1-5; D is ambiguous. Germline CDR1 reads SEHNR; CDR2 reads FQNEAQ (reference sequence). The V end lost 5 bases, the J end lost 0 bases, and 11 bases lay between the germline ends. The CDR3 runs 15 residues. The CDR3, as DNA: TGTGCCAGCAGCCCCGGACTGGATAGCAATCAGCCCCAGCATTTT. Translation gives CASSPGLDSNQPQHF.

The chain has TRBV7-9 and TRBJ1-5; D gene uncertain. This CDR3 has 14 amino acids. V lost 2 bases to trimming and J lost 7 bases, with 12 bases between them. Per germline, CDR1 SEHNR and CDR2 FQNEAQ (reference sequence). This chain's CDR3 is CASSLNGEGQPQHF. CDR3 in DNA: TGTGCCAGCAGCTTAAATGGGGAAGGGCAGCCCCAGCATTTT.

This chain uses TRBV7-9 with TRBJ1-1, with D perhaps matching TRBD1 (5 bases). CDR3 length equals 14 residues. The germline V gene encodes CDR1 SEHNR and CDR2 FQNEAQ (reference sequence). Trimming left V 3 bases short and J 4 bases short, with 12 bases between. In nucleotides, the CDR3 is TGTGCCAGCAGCTTCAGGGTGGAGGGCACTGAAGCTTTCTTT. Translation gives CASSFRVEGTEAFF.

This clone appeared once. The chain uses TRBV23-1 and TRBJ2-7, with D maybe TRBD1 (6 bases). TRBV23-1 is given ORF status, its function remaining uncertain. The CDR3 loop spans 13 amino acids. V was clipped by 0 bases and J by 4 bases, with 7 bases between them. The CDR3 loop reads CASSQSTGYEQYF. The CDR3 nucleotides read TGCGCCAGCAGTCAATCGACAGGTTACGAGCAGTACTTC.

The J gene is TRBJ1-5, the V gene TRBV27; D is undetermined. This CDR3 has 14 amino acids. The V end was cut by 6 bases, the J end by 2 bases, with 11 bases between. Germline V gene data show CDR1 as MNHEY and CDR2 as SMNVEV (reference sequence). The CDR3, as DNA: TGTGCCAGCAGCGTTTCCCGGGGCAATCAGCCCCAGCATTTT. This sequence encodes CASSVSRGNQPQHF.

The genes are TRBV27 and TRBJ2-7; a possible D gene is TRBD2 (5 bases). Germline assignment: CDR1 MNHEY and CDR2 SMNVEV (reference sequence). This CDR3 is 14 amino acids long. The V gene lost 0 bases and the J gene lost 2 bases, with 8 bases spanning the gap. The CDR3, as DNA: TGTGCCAGCAGTTTATCGCGACTAACCTACGAGCAGTACTTC. This sequence encodes CASSLSRLTYEQYF.

The J gene is TRBJ2-1, the V gene TRBV5-1; perhaps TRBD2 as D (5 bases). This CDR3 is 15 amino acids long. The germline V gene has CDR1 SGHRS and CDR2 YFSETQ. Between the trimmed V and J ends, which lost 0 bases and 3 bases, there was a span of 10 bases. For the CDR3, the DNA is TGCGCCAGCAGCTTGGGGGAGACCTACTACAATGAGCAGTTCTTC. This codes for CASSLGETYYNEQFF. Drawing the rest from reference TRBV5-1 and TRBJ2-1, the complete variable domain is KAGVTQTPRYLIKTRGQQVTLSCSPISGHRSVSWYQQTPGQGLQFLFEYFSETQRNKGNFPGRFSGRQFSNSRSEMNVSTLELGDSALYLCASSLGETYYNEQFFGPGTRLTVL.

The rearrangement uses TRBV7-9 and TRBJ2-5; D gene unclear. V was pared by 5 bases and J by 2 bases, with 9 bases between. The CDR3 is 13 residues long. Germline CDR1 is SEHNR and CDR2 is FQNEAQ (reference sequence). The CDR3 protein is CASSRSAQETQYF. The CDR3 region has the DNA TGTGCCAGCAGCCGTAGTGCTCAAGAGACCCAGTACTTC.

This rearrangement joins TRBV10-3 to TRBJ2-7, with TRBD1 identical over 8 bases. Germline V gene sequence: CDR1 ENHRY, CDR2 SYGVKD. This CDR3 spans 14 amino acids. Unmatched junction bases numbered 11, after V lost 10 bases and J lost 3 bases. CDR3 DNA sequence: TGTGCCACCCACTCTGGGGGGACAGGCTACGAGCAGTACTTC. Translated: CATHSGGTGYEQYF.

V gene TRBV7-6 combines with J gene TRBJ2-2; TRBD2 matches at 12 bases. Per the germline V gene, CDR1 is SGHVS and CDR2 is FNYEAQ. The ends lost 3 bases at V and 6 bases at J; junction bases unmatched: 5. The CDR3 consists of 16 residues. The CDR3 spells CASSLTSGRPAGELFF. CDR3 in DNA: TGTGCCAGCAGCTTGACTAGCGGGAGACCGGCCGGGGAGCTGTTTTTT. Full variable domain (remainder filled in from reference TRBV7-6 and TRBJ2-2): GAGVSQSPRYKVTKRGQDVALRCDPISGHVSLYWYRQALGQGPEFLTYFNYEAQQDKSGLPNDRFSAERPEGSISTLTIQRTEQRDSAMYRCASSLTSGRPAGELFFGEGSRLTVL.

The chain recombines TRBV10-2 with TRBJ2-1, with 10 nucleotides matching TRBD1. Germline V gene data show CDR1 as WSHSY and CDR2 as SAAADI. Germline trimming cut 8 bases from V and 6 bases from J; bases unmatched to any gene: 4. The length of the CDR3 is 13 residues. This CDR3 reads CASGTGEFNEQFF. The CDR3 nucleotides read TGCGCCAGCGGGACAGGGGAGTTCAATGAGCAGTTCTTC.

This sequence joins TRBV4-1 and TRBJ1-2; maybe TRBD1 (5 bases). Germline V CDR1 and CDR2: MGHRA, YSYEKL. Trimming removed 0 bases from V and 3 bases from J, with 8 bases in between. CDR3 length: 14 residues. The CDR3 here is CASSQEPGHYGYTF. The CDR3 DNA follows: TGCGCCAGCAGCCAAGAACCAGGGCACTATGGCTACACCTTC.

The chain is built from TRBV2 and TRBJ2-1, with D possibly being TRBD1 or TRBD2 (5 bases each). The CDR3 loop spans 15 amino acids. V shed 3 bases and J shed 6 bases, with 15 bases lying between them. Germline V gives CDR1 SNHLY, CDR2 FYNNEI. CDR3 residues: CASSEGQGALNEQFF. The CDR3 nucleotides are TGTGCCAGCAGTGAGGGGCAGGGAGCCCTCAATGAGCAGTTCTTC.

This chain joins TRBV28 and TRBJ2-3, with D possibly TRBD1 on 5 matching bases. This CDR3 has 15 residues. Trimming shortened V by 6 bases and J by 3 bases, and 16 bases separated the two germline ends. Germline CDR1 reads MDHEN; CDR2 reads SYDVKM. The CDR3 DNA is TGTGCCAGCAGCCGAAGGGGATCGTGGACAGATACGCAGTATTTT. It translates to CASSRRGSWTDTQYF.

The V call is TRBV30, the J call TRBJ2-3; 8 nucleotides match TRBD2. The CDR3 consists of 14 residues. The germline gives CDR1 GTSNPN, CDR2 SVGIG (reference sequence). Trimming at V came to 5 bases and at J to 3 bases, leaving 7 bases not matched to a gene. CDR3 DNA sequence: TGTGCCTGGCTCCGAGGACTAGCAACAGATACGCAGTATTTT. Protein product: CAWLRGLATDTQYF.

This clone was picked up one time. The chain uses TRBV4-2 and TRBJ2-7; tentatively, D is TRBD1 (6 bases). The V gene's germline CDR1 is LGHNA and CDR2 YNFKEQ. There are 13 residues in the CDR3. V was pared by 4 bases and J by 7 bases, with 14 bases between. CDR3 bases: TGTGCCAGCAGCCGCCAGACAGGATGGGAGCAGTACTTC. The encoded protein is CASSRQTGWEQYF.

The chain joins TRBV2 to TRBJ2-7, with no clear D. From germline, CDR1 is SNHLY and CDR2 FYNNEI. Trimming left V 4 bases short and J 3 bases short, with 7 bases between. The CDR3 sequence is 12 residues long. DNA of the CDR3: TGTGCCAGCAGTGTAATCGACTACGAGCAGTACTTC. As protein: CASSVIDYEQYF.